Presented here are 26 T cell receptor beta chains from one specimen sequenced in a study of T cells in Graves' hyperthyroidism and ophthalmopathy. Amplification targeted TCR beta CDR3 regions from RNA transcripts. The TCR CDR3 first-round RT-PCR relied on the HTBI primer set. TCRdb reanalysed the multiplex PCR reads using MiXCR and keeps one entry per CDR3 protein. The sample lists under 300,000 distinct CDR3 sequences, 12% to 15% occurring once. Sequenced: blood. The receptors come from a woman in her thirties or forties with Graves' hyperthyroidism.

This clonotype was seen repeatedly, ten times or more. This sequence joins TRBV3-1 and TRBJ1-5; 8 nucleotides match TRBD1. This CDR3 is 17 amino acids long. Per the germline V gene, CDR1 is LGHDT and CDR2 is YNNKEL (reference sequence). V gave up 1 base and J gave up 2 bases; unmatched junction bases: 7. The CDR3 spells CASSQGIQGEGNQPQHF. CDR3 in DNA: TGTGCCAGCAGCCAAGGGATACAGGGGGAGGGCAATCAGCCCCAGCATTTT. Full variable domain (missing parts from reference TRBV3-1 and TRBJ1-5): DTAVSQTPKYLVTQMGNDKSIKCEQNLGHDTMYWYKQDSKKFLKIMFSYNNKELIINETVPNRFSPKSPDKAHLNLHINSLELGDSAVYFCASSQGIQGEGNQPQHFGDGTRLSIL.

This clonotype was detected ten times or more. This chain connects TRBV12-3 or TRBV12-4 to TRBJ1-4; 7 positions match TRBD1. There are 15 residues in the CDR3. V shed 6 bases and J 5 bases; nucleotides not matched to a gene: 9. As DNA, the CDR3 is TGTGCCAGCAGCCCCCTTTGGGACAGAAATGAAAAACTGTTTTTT. Its translation is CASSPLWDRNEKLFF.

The CDR3 bases are TGTGCCATCAGTGAGGGACTAGCGGGAGGCACAGATACGCAGTATTTT. As protein: CAISEGLAGGTDTQYF. The V and J genes are TRBV10-3 and TRBJ2-3; 13 nucleotides match TRBD2. The CDR3 spans 16 residues. Germline assignment: CDR1 ENHRY and CDR2 SYGVKD. V trimming: 2 bases; J trimming: 1 base; junction bases outside the gene matches: 0.

V is TRBV6-4 and J is TRBJ1-4, with 7 positions matching TRBD1. The CDR3 extends over 16 amino acids. V shed 0 bases, J shed 5 bases, and the junction held 6 bases outside the gene matches. CDR1 and CDR2 from the germline V gene are MRHNA and SNTAGT. CDR3 nucleotide sequence: TGTGCCAGCAGTGACTCGTTGGGACAGCGAAATGAAAAACTGTTTTTT. Its translation is CASSDSLGQRNEKLFF.

This clonotype has at least ten counts. This CDR3 reads CASSRQGLAGGYEQYF. The DNA for the CDR3 is TGCGCCAGCAGCCGACAGGGGTTAGCGGGTGGCTACGAGCAGTACTTC. V is TRBV5-1 and J is TRBJ2-7; a possible D gene is TRBD1 (8 bases). CDR3 length: 16 amino acids. Germline V gene lookup returns CDR1 SGHRS and CDR2 YFSETQ. Trimming cost V 4 bases and J 3 bases, with 20 bases left between them.

This clonotype was seen a few times. The chain links TRBV9 to TRBJ2-7, with D unclear. Germline loops: CDR1 SGDLS, CDR2 YYNGEE. The CDR3 totals 15 residues. Trimming stripped 3 bases from V and 6 bases from J, with 19 bases between. This chain's CDR3 is CASSAQTEDWAEQYF. Written as DNA, the CDR3 is TGTGCCAGCAGCGCACAGACTGAGGATTGGGCCGAGCAGTACTTC.

This clonotype has ten or more counts. This chain connects TRBV6-1 to TRBJ1-5; D may be TRBD1 (5 bases). There are 14 residues in the CDR3. Germline V gene sequence: CDR1 MNHNS, CDR2 SASEGT. With 7 bases removed from V and 4 bases from J, the gap between germline ends came to 14 bases. The CDR3 region is CASKAPGGNQPQHF. CDR3 coding DNA: TGTGCCAGCAAGGCCCCCGGGGGAAATCAGCCCCAGCATTTT.

This clonotype has a count of ten or more. The chain uses TRBV7-3 and TRBJ2-1, with a tentative D call TRBD2 (5 bases). CDR1 SGHTA and CDR2 FQGTGA come from the germline V gene. V lost 3 bases, J lost 5 bases, and 8 bases lay in between. CDR3 length equals 13 residues. The DNA for the CDR3 is TGTGCCAGCAGCTTTACTAGAGACAATGAGCAGTTCTTC. It specifies CASSFTRDNEQFF.

The sample holds many counts of this clonotype. In DNA form, the CDR3 reads TGTGCCAGCAGTTCTAGATGGGGGGCGCTTGAGACCCAGTACTTC. Translating gives CASSSRWGALETQYF. V usage is TRBV27 and J usage is TRBJ2-5; D might be TRBD1 or TRBD2, each matching 6 bases. Germline loops: CDR1 MNHEY, CDR2 SMNVEV (reference sequence). The V and J ends lost 4 bases and 5 bases respectively, with 17 bases between them. This CDR3 spans 15 amino acids.

This clonotype was seen ten or more times. The rearrangement links TRBV12-3 or TRBV12-4 to TRBJ2-1; TRBD2 matches at 8 bases. The CDR3 covers 15 residues. The ends lost 6 bases at V and 4 bases at J; junction bases unmatched: 8. The CDR3 bases are TGTGCCAGCAGCCTGAGCGGGAGTAGGTACAATGAGCAGTTCTTC. Translated: CASSLSGSRYNEQFF.

This clonotype was counted many times. This chain connects TRBV10-3 to TRBJ1-1; 9 bases line up with TRBD1. V gave up 10 bases and J gave up 5 bases; unmatched junction bases: 8. Germline lookup yields CDR1 ENHRY and CDR2 SYGVKD. This CDR3 contains 13 residues. The CDR3 protein is CATLGTGRTEAFF. The DNA of the CDR3 is TGTGCCACGCTGGGGACAGGGAGAACTGAAGCTTTCTTT.

The gene calls are TRBV12-3 or TRBV12-4 and TRBJ2-1; 10 bases are shared with TRBD1. V was clipped by 9 bases and J by 8 bases; unmatched bases: 7. This CDR3 contains 13 residues. In DNA, the CDR3 is TGTGCCAGTACCGGGACAGGGGTCGATGAGCAGTTCTTC. This encodes CASTGTGVDEQFF.

This clonotype was seen at least ten times. The chain joins TRBV28 to TRBJ1-1; D gene unclear. Germline V gives CDR1 MDHEN, CDR2 SYDVKM. CDR3 length equals 12 residues. V was pared by 5 bases and J by 4 bases, with 8 bases between. The CDR3 loop reads CASSPTITEAFF. The CDR3 coding sequence is TGTGCCAGCAGTCCGACGATCACTGAAGCTTTCTTT.

This clonotype came up a few times. The chain is built from TRBV5-1 and TRBJ1-4, with D possibly TRBD1 on 6 matching bases. Germline CDR1 and CDR2: SGHRS and YFSETQ. The CDR3 is 14 residues long. Trimming left V 6 bases short and J 10 bases short, with 19 bases between. DNA of the CDR3: TGCGCCAGCAACCTACAGGGAGGGGATGGAAAACTGTTTTTT. Its translation is CASNLQGGDGKLFF.

The chain joins TRBV10-3 to TRBJ1-3, with D tentatively TRBD1 (5 bases). V shed 5 bases and J shed 2 bases, with 13 bases lying between them. The CDR3 has 15 residues. The germline gives CDR1 ENHRY, CDR2 SYGVKD. CDR3 protein: CAISTSDIAGNTIYF. The DNA of the CDR3 is TGTGCCATCAGTACCTCGGACATCGCTGGAAACACCATATATTTT.

The sample holds many counts of this clonotype. The V and J genes are TRBV11-2 and TRBJ2-5; TRBD1 aligns across 7 bases. J was trimmed by 5 bases and V by 7 bases; bases with no gene match: 10. The CDR3 spans 14 residues. The germline V gene has CDR1 SGHAT and CDR2 FQNNGV. The CDR3: CASTWTGSEETQYF. As DNA, the CDR3 is TGTGCCAGCACCTGGACAGGCTCGGAGGAGACCCAGTACTTC.

Many counts were recorded for this clonotype. The rearrangement uses TRBV7-2 and TRBJ2-7, with 8 positions matching TRBD1. Unmatched junction bases numbered 12, after V lost 1 base and J lost 7 bases. CDR1 and CDR2 from the germline V gene are SGHTA and FQGNSA. This CDR3 has 16 residues. The DNA of the CDR3 is TGTGCCAGCAGCTTAGTGTGGCAGGGGGCGGAAGGTGAGCAGTACTTC. Its translation is CASSLVWQGAEGEQYF.

This clonotype was detected a few times. One junction end disagrees with the germline gene, perhaps due to a read error. This sequence joins TRBV12-3 or TRBV12-4 and TRBJ2-1; D possibly corresponds to TRBD2 (5 bases). CDR3 length: 14 residues. CDR3 in amino acids: CASSPWESYNEQFF. CDR3 sequence (DNA): TGCGCCAGCAGTCCCTGGGAGAGTTACAATGAGCAGTTCTTC.

This clonotype showed up many times. The gene calls are TRBV27 and TRBJ2-7; TRBD2 matches at 9 bases. Germline V gene sequence: CDR1 MNHEY, CDR2 SMNVEV (reference sequence). The junction had 12 bases not matched to a gene; V was cut back by 5 bases and J by 1 base. The CDR3 spans 17 residues. CDR3 residues: CASSPAAGGRGSYEQYF. In DNA, the CDR3 is TGTGCCAGCAGTCCTGCCGCGGGGGGGAGAGGGTCCTACGAGCAGTACTTC.

This clonotype has ten or more counts. The chain carries TRBV27 and TRBJ2-3; 9 nucleotides align to TRBD2. This CDR3 has 16 amino acids. The junction had 8 bases not matched to a gene; V was cut back by 5 bases and J by 2 bases. Germline V CDR1 and CDR2: MNHEY, SMNVEV (reference sequence). CDR3 sequence reads: CASSPRLAVDTDTQYF. CDR3 nucleotide sequence: TGTGCCAGCAGTCCCCGACTAGCGGTTGACACAGATACGCAGTATTTT.

This clonotype showed up many times. The chain couples TRBV7-9 to TRBJ2-1, with D uncertain. Per germline, CDR1 SEHNR and CDR2 FQNEAQ (reference sequence). The V end lost 9 bases, the J end lost 4 bases, and 7 bases lay between the germline ends. The CDR3 spans 11 residues. DNA of the CDR3: TGTGCCAGTGGGGTGTACAATGAGCAGTTCTTC. This encodes CASGVYNEQFF. Based on the CDR3 plus reference TRBV7-9 and TRBJ2-1, the full variable domain is DTGVSQNPRHKITKRGQNVTFRCDPISEHNRLYWYRQTLGQGPEFLTYFQNEAQLEKSRLLSDRFSAERPKGSFSTLEIQRTEQGDSAMYLCASGVYNEQFFGPGTRLTVL.

Ten or more counts support this clonotype. The rearrangement links TRBV6-5 to TRBJ1-5; 8 nucleotides agree with TRBD1. Germline CDR1 MNHEY, CDR2 SVGAGI. This CDR3 is built from 16 residues. After removal of 0 bases from V and 9 bases from J, the junction contained 10 bases not matched to a gene. The CDR3 loop is CASSYSTTGDQSPQHF. As DNA, the CDR3 is TGTGCCAGCAGTTACTCGACGACAGGGGACCAATCGCCCCAGCATTTT.

This clonotype was recorded at least ten times. The chain is built from TRBV28 and TRBJ2-3, with D uncertain. This CDR3 region has 13 residues. CDR1 is MDHEN, CDR2 SYDVKM, per germline. The germline V and J ends were trimmed by 3 bases and 4 bases, with 8 bases remaining between them. As DNA, the CDR3 is TGTGCCAGCAGTTTGCGTGTATCAGATACGCAGTATTTT. Amino acids: CASSLRVSDTQYF.

This clonotype was observed many times. CDR3 amino acids: CASRMGLVTDEQYF. In nucleotides, the CDR3 is TGTGCCAGCAGGATGGGACTGGTGACTGACGAGCAGTACTTC. This chain uses TRBV6-1 with TRBJ2-7; perhaps TRBD2 as D (6 bases). The CDR3 length is 14 residues. CDR1 and CDR2 (germline): MNHNS, SASEGT. V shed 6 bases and J shed 5 bases, with 17 bases lying between them.

This clonotype was counted ten times or more. The rearrangement links TRBV5-8 to TRBJ1-2; D unresolved. V was shortened by 5 bases and J by 6 bases, with 14 bases between the two germline ends. The CDR3 consists of 13 residues. CDR1 is SGHTS, CDR2 YDEGEE, per germline. The CDR3 sequence is CASRTRASDGYTF. As DNA, the CDR3 is TGTGCCAGCAGGACAAGAGCATCTGATGGCTACACCTTC.

The table lists this clonotype with many counts. This chain connects TRBV11-2 to TRBJ1-1; 8 bases line up with TRBD1. CDR1 is SGHAT, CDR2 FQNNGV, per germline. This CDR3 has 15 residues. With V trimmed by 5 bases and J by 4 bases, 9 bases remained unmatched. The DNA for the CDR3 is TGTGCCAGCAGCACTCAGACAGGGGTTGGCACTGAAGCTTTCTTT. This translates into CASSTQTGVGTEAFF.